The rows below give T cell receptor beta chains drawn from one sample of a study of blood T cell repertoires in COVID-19. Libraries were prepared by immunoSEQ multiplex PCR; TCRdb keeps only in-frame clonotypes and omits some of them. The sample includes 150,000 to 190,000 clones, 80% to 90% of them seen just once. Specimen: peripheral blood. All receptors derive from a woman in her fifties or sixties with acute or convalescent COVID-19. Both conserved end residues are part of each CDR3. A D gene is named only where the DNA matches it firmly. For some rows the clone size is stated as once, few or many, or as a class when expanded; others skip it.

v_call,j_call,d_call,clone_size,cdr3_nt,cdr3_aa
TRBV4-3,TRBJ1-5,NA,NA,TGCGCCAGCAGCCAAGATGACAGGTCGGCCCAGCATTTT,CASSQDDRSAQHF
TRBV28,TRBJ2-7,NA,NA,TGTGCCAGCAGTCCAAGGGGCTACGAGCAGTACTTC,CASSPRGYEQYF
TRBV5-1,TRBJ2-7,TRBD1,once,TGCGCCAGCAGCTTTGGGACAGGGGTCTACGAGCAGTACTTC,CASSFGTGVYEQYF
TRBV5-5,TRBJ2-1,NA,once,TGTGCCAGCAGCCAGGCACAGGCCATCGATTACAATGAGCAGTTCTTC,CASSQAQAIDYNEQFF
TRBV7-3,TRBJ2-1,TRBD1,NA,TGTGCCAGCAGCTTGACAGGGGAGATTACCAATGAGCAGTTCTTC,CASSLTGEITNEQFF
TRBV4-2,TRBJ2-3,NA,NA,TGTGCCAGCAGCCAAGCCGTAGCGCGCACAGATACGCAGTATTTT,CASSQAVARTDTQYF
TRBV6-2/TRBV6-3,TRBJ2-1,NA,NA,TGTGCCAGCAGTCCCCTATTCGAGCAGTTCTTC,CASSPLFEQFF
TRBV9,TRBJ2-3,NA,NA,TGTGCCAGCAGCACCCTCACAGGAGCCCTTGCAGATACGCAGTATTTT,CASSTLTGALADTQYF
TRBV6-5,TRBJ2-5,TRBD1,NA,TGTGCCAGCAGTTACTTCCCCACAGGGGGGGAGACCCAGTACTTC,CASSYFPTGGETQYF
TRBV6-5,TRBJ2-5,NA,NA,TGTGCCAGCCAGTCCGCAGGGGTCTGGACCCAGTACTTC,CASQSAGVWTQYF
TRBV18,TRBJ2-3,NA,NA,TGTGCCAGCTCACCGGGGGAGGTCTCTGGCACAGATACGCAGTATTTT,CASSPGEVSGTDTQYF
TRBV15,TRBJ2-3,TRBD2,few,TGTGCCACCAGCAGAGAAGCGGGGACAGATACGCAGTATTTT,CATSREAGTDTQYF
TRBV5-1,TRBJ2-3,TRBD1,NA,TGCGCCAGCTGTGAGGGGGCCACAGATACGCAGTATTTT,CASCEGATDTQYF
TRBV18,TRBJ1-6,TRBD1,NA,TGTGCCAGCTCACCGCGGGACAGGGGACTGGGTTCACCCCTCCACTTT,CASSPRDRGLGSPLHF
TRBV10-3,TRBJ2-7,NA,NA,TGTGCCATCAGTGACGGGAAAGTATCCTACGAGCAGTACTTC,CAISDGKVSYEQYF
TRBV18,TRBJ2-3,TRBD1,NA,TGTGCCAGCTCACCAAGTGACAGGGGTACAGATACGCAGTATTTT,CASSPSDRGTDTQYF
TRBV28,TRBJ2-1,NA,NA,TGTGCCAGCAGTCCCGCCTTAGCGCGAGAGCAGTTCTTC,CASSPALAREQFF
TRBV6-6,TRBJ2-5,TRBD1,NA,TGTGCCAACCAACGGGGGACAGGAGAGACCCAGTACTTC,CANQRGTGETQYF
TRBV18,TRBJ2-7,NA,NA,TGTGCCAGCTCACCACCGGGCCAGTTGGGCTACGAGCAGTACTTC,CASSPPGQLGYEQYF
TRBV3-1/TRBV3-2,TRBJ2-2,NA,few,TGTGCCAGCAGCCAAGGAGGGTTTACCGGGGAGCTGTTTTTT,CASSQGGFTGELFF
TRBV21-1,TRBJ2-2,NA,NA,TGTGCCAGCAGCAGAGACAGGGGCGACACCGGGGAGCTGTTTTTT,CASSRDRGDTGELFF
TRBV5-4,TRBJ1-5,NA,NA,TGTGCCAGCAGCTTGCAGGGTAGCAATCAGCCCCAGCATTTT,CASSLQGSNQPQHF